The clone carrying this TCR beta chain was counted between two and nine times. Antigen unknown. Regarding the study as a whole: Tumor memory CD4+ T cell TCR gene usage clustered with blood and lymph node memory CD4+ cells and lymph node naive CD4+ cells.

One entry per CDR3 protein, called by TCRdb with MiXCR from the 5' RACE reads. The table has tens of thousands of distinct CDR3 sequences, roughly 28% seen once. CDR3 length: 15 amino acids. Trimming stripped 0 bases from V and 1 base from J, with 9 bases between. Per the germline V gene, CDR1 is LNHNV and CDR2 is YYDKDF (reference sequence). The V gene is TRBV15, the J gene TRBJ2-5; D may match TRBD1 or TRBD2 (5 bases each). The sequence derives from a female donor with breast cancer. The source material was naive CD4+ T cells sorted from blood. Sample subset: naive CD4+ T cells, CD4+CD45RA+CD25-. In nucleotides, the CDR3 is TGTGCCACCAGCAGAGATCCAGGGAGCCAAGAGACCCAGTACTTC. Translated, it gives CATSRDPGSQETQYF.